The 12 T cell receptor beta chains below were found in one sample sequenced in a study of molecular identifiers for immune sequencing clone quantification. In TCRdb, the PCR reads were re-called with MiXCR into one record per CDR3 protein. The sample shows about 510,000 distinct CDR3 sequences, about 21% of them seen only once. The sample taken for sequencing was naive CD8+ T cells from blood, with Jurkat cell RNA spiked in. Subset given: FACS-sorted CD8+CD4-CCR7+CD45RA+ naive T cells. The source is a human donor in good health. Some libraries in this study had Jurkat cell RNA spiked in.

There are many counts of this clonotype. The chain links TRBV29-1 to TRBJ2-3; D is uncertain. The CDR3 totals 15 residues. V gave up 0 bases and J gave up 4 bases, with 14 bases separating them. Looked up from germline, CDR1 is SQVTM and CDR2 is ANQGSEA. The CDR3 spells CSVEDLDTAADTQYF. The CDR3 DNA reads TGCAGCGTTGAAGATCTAGACACGGCGGCAGATACGCAGTATTTT.

Concerning this clonotype: Compared with germline, one end of the junction differs, possibly owing to a read error. The chain recombines TRBV28 with TRBJ2-7; D might be TRBD1 (5 bases). Germline-derived CDR1 and CDR2 are MDHEN and SYDVKM. CDR3 length: 12 amino acids. For the CDR3, the DNA is TGTGCCAGCAGTACAACAGGCTACGAGCGGTACTTC. Its protein is CASSTTGYERYF.

Regarding this clonotype: A read error may be the cause here, since a much bigger clone is one base away. In this CDR3 the conserved last residue, phenylalanine or tryptophan, is missing, so a read error is likely. This chain uses TRBV27 with TRBJ1-5; D gene ambiguous. The CDR3 consists of 14 residues. The ends were cut back, 5 bases at V and 1 base at J, with 9 bases in the middle. Germline CDR1 MNHEY, CDR2 SMNVEV (reference sequence). The CDR3 DNA reads TGTGCCAGCAGTCTCACAGCAAGCAATCAGCCCCAGCATCTT. Encoded protein: CASSLTASNQPQHL.

The chain combines TRBV29-1 with TRBJ1-3, with D hard to call. This CDR3 is 15 amino acids long. Trimming left V 6 bases short and J 0 bases short, with 15 bases between. In germline, CDR1 is SQVTM, CDR2 ANQGSEA. The DNA for the CDR3 is TGCAGCGTCGCCGGATACCCGAACTCTGGAAACACCATATATTTT. Protein sequence: CSVAGYPNSGNTIYF.

There are a few counts of this clonotype. The genes are TRBV5-4 and TRBJ2-1; D possibly corresponds to TRBD1 (6 bases). Germline loops: CDR1 SGHNT, CDR2 YYREEE (reference sequence). CDR3 length: 12 amino acids. Between the trimmed V and J ends, which lost 0 bases and 10 bases, there was a span of 8 bases. CDR3 sequence: CASSLVGTEQFF. CDR3 DNA sequence: TGTGCCAGCAGCTTGGTTGGGACAGAGCAGTTCTTC.

The table lists this clonotype with many counts. The J gene is TRBJ1-1, the V gene TRBV9, with TRBD1 matching over 8 bases. Unmatched junction bases numbered 2, after V lost 0 bases and J lost 4 bases. Looked up from germline, CDR1 is SGDLS and CDR2 is YYNGEE. This CDR3 has 14 residues. The CDR3: CASSVADRGTEAFF. CDR3 sequence (DNA): TGTGCCAGCAGCGTAGCCGACAGGGGCACTGAAGCTTTCTTT.

This clonotype has ten or more counts. CDR3 in amino acids: CASSQDRQGKLFF. The DNA for the CDR3 is TGTGCCAGCAGCCAAGACCGACAGGGAAAACTGTTTTTT. The rearrangement joins TRBV4-2 to TRBJ1-4; 7 nucleotides align to TRBD1. Germline CDR1 reads LGHNA; CDR2 reads YNFKEQ. This CDR3 region has 13 residues. Germline trimming cut 0 bases from V and 10 bases from J; bases unmatched to any gene: 2.

The table lists this clonotype with many counts. The chain uses TRBV2 and TRBJ1-5; 12 bases agree with TRBD1. CDR3 length: 17 residues. Germline CDR1 SNHLY, CDR2 FYNNEI. Trimming took 8 bases from V and 1 from J; bases not matched to a gene: 9. The CDR3 loop reads CASCSGQGASSNQPQHF. The CDR3 DNA follows: TGTGCCAGCTGTTCGGGACAGGGGGCTTCGAGCAATCAGCCCCAGCATTTT.

This clonotype showed up many times. This rearrangement joins TRBV19 to TRBJ2-7, with 7 bases identical to TRBD2. Germline CDR1 and CDR2: LNHDA and SQIVND (reference sequence). The V segment lost 5 bases and the J segment 3 bases; nucleotides outside the gene matches: 10. The CDR3 sequence is 15 residues long. The CDR3 loop is CASSALLAAIYEQYF. The CDR3 nucleotides read TGTGCCAGTAGTGCCCTGCTAGCGGCGATCTACGAGCAGTACTTC.

This chain links TRBV6-5 with TRBJ1-4; no reliable D call. The CDR3 contains 16 residues. Germline lookup yields CDR1 MNHEY and CDR2 SVGAGI. Here the CDR3 DNA reads TGTGCTAGCGGTTACGGGGTTGCCACAACTAATGAAAAACTGTTTTTT. It specifies CASGYGVATTNEKLFF.

The sample holds a few counts of this clonotype. The V gene is TRBV6-5, the J gene TRBJ1-1; no clear D. The V end lost 6 bases, the J end lost 6 bases, and 14 bases lay between the germline ends. CDR3 length: 13 amino acids. CDR1 MNHEY and CDR2 SVGAGI come from the germline V gene. The CDR3 loop is CASRQIANPEAFF. The CDR3 nucleotides are TGTGCCAGCAGACAGATTGCTAACCCTGAAGCTTTCTTT.

The table lists this clonotype with many counts. The V and J genes are TRBV24-1 and TRBJ2-3; 7 bases are shared with TRBD1. CDR1 is KGHDR, CDR2 SFDVKD, per germline. V lost 4 bases and J lost 5; bases outside the gene matches: 5. This CDR3 has 14 residues. In DNA form, the CDR3 reads TGTGCCACCAGTGACTCGCAGGGGGTAGATACGCAGTATTTT. It is translated as CATSDSQGVDTQYF.